These T cell receptor beta chains were read from a single sample in a study of OX40 agonist ivuxolimab in advanced cancers. Only in-frame clones appear in the TCRdb table, and some are missing; sequencing was by immunoSEQ multiplex PCR. The sample includes about 88,000 clones, about 85% of them seen just once. The sequencing used CD4+ or CD8+ T cells sorted from blood, collected in a trial of the OX40 agonist ivuxolimab. These receptors all come from an adult with an advanced solid tumor such as melanoma, head and neck, liver or kidney cancer. CDR3s include the opening cysteine and the closing phenylalanine or tryptophan. D genes are given only for firm matches. The size of a clone is reported for some rows only, either as once, few or many, or as a class for expanded clones.

v_call: TRBV5-6
j_call: TRBJ2-1
d_call: .
clone_size: once
cdr3_nt: TGTGCCAGCAGCTTCAGCGGCGAATTCAATGAGCAGTTCTTC
cdr3_aa: CASSFSGEFNEQFF

v_call: TRBV7-9
j_call: TRBJ1-4
d_call: .
clone_size: .
cdr3_nt: TGTGCCAGCGCGCAAGGTTTCGGTGAAAAACTGTTTTTT
cdr3_aa: CASAQGFGEKLFF

v_call: TRBV19
j_call: TRBJ2-3
d_call: TRBD2
clone_size: .
cdr3_nt: TGTGCCACCCTTGAACTAGCGGGAGACCCAGATACGCAGTATTTT
cdr3_aa: CATLELAGDPDTQYF

v_call: TRBV14
j_call: TRBJ1-2
d_call: .
clone_size: .
cdr3_nt: TGTGCCAGCAGCCAAGTTGGGCAGCTTACCTATGGCTACACCTTC
cdr3_aa: CASSQVGQLTYGYTF

v_call: TRBV7-8
j_call: TRBJ2-7
d_call: .
clone_size: .
cdr3_nt: TGTGCCAGCAGCTCGCCAGCTTCTGGGCAGTACTTC
cdr3_aa: CASSSPASGQYF

v_call: TRBV5-1
j_call: TRBJ2-7
d_call: .
clone_size: .
cdr3_nt: TGCGCCAGCAGCTTGTCCTCGGGGTTCTACGAGCAGTACTTC
cdr3_aa: CASSLSSGFYEQYF

v_call: TRBV4-1
j_call: TRBJ1-5
d_call: .
clone_size: .
cdr3_nt: TGCGCCAGCAGCCAAGCCCCCTTAAATCAGCCCCAGCATTTT
cdr3_aa: CASSQAPLNQPQHF

v_call: TRBV2
j_call: TRBJ2-1
d_call: .
clone_size: .
cdr3_nt: TGTGCCAGCACTGACCCGGGGGCCGGTTACAATGAGCAGTTCTTC
cdr3_aa: CASTDPGAGYNEQFF

v_call: TRBV5-4
j_call: TRBJ2-1
d_call: .
clone_size: .
cdr3_nt: TGTGCCAGCAGCCTCGGGGGCGTTGGCTCCTACAATGAGCAGTTCTTC
cdr3_aa: CASSLGGVGSYNEQFF

v_call: TRBV25-1
j_call: TRBJ1-1
d_call: TRBD1
clone_size: .
cdr3_nt: TGTGCCAGCACCCAAGTGGGGGACAGGGATATGAACACTGAAGCTTTCTTT
cdr3_aa: CASTQVGDRDMNTEAFF

v_call: TRBV5-8
j_call: TRBJ2-5
d_call: .
clone_size: .
cdr3_nt: TGTGCCAGCAGCTTGGGAGTTGAAGAGACCCAGTACTTC
cdr3_aa: CASSLGVEETQYF

v_call: TRBV5-1
j_call: TRBJ1-5
d_call: .
clone_size: .
cdr3_nt: TGCGCCAGCAGCTTGGCAGGGAACGGCAATCAGCCCCAGCATTTT
cdr3_aa: CASSLAGNGNQPQHF

v_call: TRBV7-9
j_call: TRBJ2-5
d_call: .
clone_size: .
cdr3_nt: TGTGCCAGCAGCAGGGACTCCCAAGAGACCCAGTACTTC
cdr3_aa: CASSRDSQETQYF

v_call: TRBV7-9
j_call: TRBJ1-6
d_call: .
clone_size: .
cdr3_nt: TGTGCCAGCAGCTTAGGGGTTTGGAATTCACCCCTCCACTTT
cdr3_aa: CASSLGVWNSPLHF

v_call: TRBV5-6
j_call: TRBJ2-7
d_call: .
clone_size: .
cdr3_nt: TGTGCCAGCAGCTTCGGACCCGCTACCTACGAGCAGTACTTC
cdr3_aa: CASSFGPATYEQYF

v_call: TRBV7-2
j_call: TRBJ1-2
d_call: .
clone_size: once
cdr3_nt: TGTGCCAGCAGCACATACATCTACTATGGCTACACCTTC
cdr3_aa: CASSTYIYYGYTF

v_call: TRBV6-1
j_call: TRBJ2-1
d_call: TRBD2
clone_size: .
cdr3_nt: TGTGCCTACAGCCCAGGGGCTAGCGGGAGCGATGAGCAGTTCTTC
cdr3_aa: CAYSPGASGSDEQFF

v_call: TRBV7-3
j_call: TRBJ2-1
d_call: TRBD2
clone_size: few
cdr3_nt: TGTGCCAGCAGCTTAAGTAGCGGGTCGTACAATGAGCAGTTCTTC
cdr3_aa: CASSLSSGSYNEQFF

v_call: TRBV2
j_call: TRBJ2-3
d_call: TRBD1
clone_size: once
cdr3_nt: TGTGCCAGCAGTGCCGACAGGGGGCAGGCAGATACGCAGTATTTT
cdr3_aa: CASSADRGQADTQYF

v_call: TRBV7-9
j_call: TRBJ2-7
d_call: TRBD1
clone_size: once
cdr3_nt: TGTGCCAGCACCGGGACAGGGGGCCTGCGGTTAGACTTC
cdr3_aa: CASTGTGGLRLDF

v_call: TRBV21-1
j_call: TRBJ2-3
d_call: .
clone_size: .
cdr3_nt: TGTGCCAGCAGCAAATGTCCTCGGCGGGGCACAGATACGCAGTATTTT
cdr3_aa: CASSKCPRRGTDTQYF

v_call: TRBV2
j_call: TRBJ2-7
d_call: .
clone_size: .
cdr3_nt: TGTGCCAGCAGTGTTCAACAGGGCAACTACGAGCAGTACTTC
cdr3_aa: CASSVQQGNYEQYF

v_call: TRBV7-3
j_call: TRBJ2-2
d_call: .
clone_size: .
cdr3_nt: TGTGCCAGCAGCGCGGCGAGCGGCGTCGGGGAGCTGTTTTTT
cdr3_aa: CASSAASGVGELFF

v_call: TRBV7-6
j_call: TRBJ2-1
d_call: .
clone_size: .
cdr3_nt: TGTGCCAGCAGCTTAGCAGACTCCGCTCCCGAGCAGTTCTTC
cdr3_aa: CASSLADSAPEQFF

v_call: TRBV14
j_call: TRBJ2-7
d_call: TRBD2
clone_size: .
cdr3_nt: TGTGCCAGCAGCCATTCCCTAGCGGGCGACTCCTACGAGCAGTACTTC
cdr3_aa: CASSHSLAGDSYEQYF

v_call: TRBV2
j_call: TRBJ1-5
d_call: TRBD1
clone_size: .
cdr3_nt: TGTGCCAGCAGTGGAACAGGGGAGCAGCCCCAGCATTTT
cdr3_aa: CASSGTGEQPQHF

v_call: TRBV11-2
j_call: TRBJ2-1
d_call: .
clone_size: .
cdr3_nt: TGTGCCAGCAGCTATACCGTAGCAGATGAGCAGTTCTTC
cdr3_aa: CASSYTVADEQFF

v_call: TRBV4-1
j_call: TRBJ2-1
d_call: TRBD2
clone_size: .
cdr3_nt: TGCGCCAGCAGCCCGACTAGCGGGAGGGCCCACGAGCAGTTCTTC
cdr3_aa: CASSPTSGRAHEQFF

v_call: TRBV4-3
j_call: TRBJ2-3
d_call: TRBD2
clone_size: .
cdr3_nt: TGCGCCAGCAGCCAAGGATCACGGGGGGTCACAGATACGCAGTATTTT
cdr3_aa: CASSQGSRGVTDTQYF

v_call: TRBV11-2
j_call: TRBJ1-3
d_call: .
clone_size: .
cdr3_nt: TGTGCCAGCAGCTTAGGCATGCAGGGTCCCGGAAACACCATATATTTT
cdr3_aa: CASSLGMQGPGNTIYF

v_call: TRBV30
j_call: TRBJ1-5
d_call: TRBD1
clone_size: .
cdr3_nt: TGTGCCTGGAGCCCCCCGGACAGGGTGTATAGCAATCAGCCCCAGCATTTT
cdr3_aa: CAWSPPDRVYSNQPQHF

v_call: TRBV13
j_call: TRBJ1-1
d_call: TRBD1
clone_size: .
cdr3_nt: TGTGCCAGCAGCTTAGGGGACAGGGTTTTCGGAAAGGCTGAAGCTTTCTTT
cdr3_aa: CASSLGDRVFGKAEAFF

v_call: TRBV7-9
j_call: TRBJ2-7
d_call: .
clone_size: .
cdr3_nt: TGTGCCAGCAGCTTAACCACCGGGACGGGGAGCTCCTACGAGCAGTACTTC
cdr3_aa: CASSLTTGTGSSYEQYF

v_call: TRBV9
j_call: TRBJ2-5
d_call: .
clone_size: .
cdr3_nt: TGTGCCAGCAGCGTAGCCCCGGAACAAGAGACCCAGTACTTC
cdr3_aa: CASSVAPEQETQYF

v_call: TRBV7-2
j_call: TRBJ2-7
d_call: TRBD2
clone_size: few
cdr3_nt: TGTGCCAGCAGCTCGTCCGGGCTAGCGGGAAGTGAGCAGTACTTC
cdr3_aa: CASSSSGLAGSEQYF

v_call: TRBV19
j_call: TRBJ2-2
d_call: .
clone_size: once
cdr3_nt: TGTGCCAGTCCCGAGGTAACCGGGGAGCTGTTTTTT
cdr3_aa: CASPEVTGELFF

v_call: TRBV4-1
j_call: TRBJ2-7
d_call: .
clone_size: .
cdr3_nt: TGCGCCAGCAGCCAAGATGGGACGCTGACGAAGTACTTC
cdr3_aa: CASSQDGTLTKYF

v_call: TRBV4-3
j_call: TRBJ1-3
d_call: .
clone_size: .
cdr3_nt: TGCGCCAGCAGTCAAGGGGCGGGCTCTGGAAACACCATATATTTT
cdr3_aa: CASSQGAGSGNTIYF

v_call: TRBV7-6
j_call: TRBJ2-5
d_call: TRBD1
clone_size: once
cdr3_nt: TGTGCCAGCAGCTTGACAGGGGGCGGTGAGACCCAGTACTTC
cdr3_aa: CASSLTGGGETQYF

v_call: TRBV19
j_call: TRBJ2-1
d_call: TRBD1
clone_size: .
cdr3_nt: TGTGCCAGTAGTTCCCACCGACAGGGAGTTGACAATGAGCAGTTCTTC
cdr3_aa: CASSSHRQGVDNEQFF

v_call: TRBV7-2
j_call: TRBJ2-1
d_call: TRBD2
clone_size: .
cdr3_nt: TGTGCCAGCAGCAGAGGACTAGCGGGAAACAATGAGCAGTTCTTC
cdr3_aa: CASSRGLAGNNEQFF

v_call: TRBV28
j_call: TRBJ1-1
d_call: .
clone_size: .
cdr3_nt: TGTGCCAGCAGTCCGCGAGATGAAGCTTTCTTT
cdr3_aa: CASSPRDEAFF

v_call: TRBV19
j_call: TRBJ1-3
d_call: .
clone_size: .
cdr3_nt: TGTGCCAGTAGTATAGGAGCTGGAAACACCATATATTTT
cdr3_aa: CASSIGAGNTIYF

v_call: TRBV11-2
j_call: TRBJ2-1
d_call: .
clone_size: once
cdr3_nt: TGTGCCAGCAGCAGGACTGGAGGGGCCGATGAGCAGTTCTTC
cdr3_aa: CASSRTGGADEQFF

v_call: TRBV28
j_call: TRBJ2-6
d_call: TRBD2
clone_size: .
cdr3_nt: TGTGCCAGCTTTGCGGGAGTAAGCTCTGGGGCCAACGTCCTGACTTTC
cdr3_aa: CASFAGVSSGANVLTF

v_call: TRBV5-4
j_call: TRBJ2-7
d_call: .
clone_size: .
cdr3_nt: TGTGCCAGCAGCCTTTCGACAGGAAACTACGAGCAGTACTTC
cdr3_aa: CASSLSTGNYEQYF

v_call: TRBV9
j_call: TRBJ2-2
d_call: .
clone_size: .
cdr3_nt: TGTGCCAGCAGCGCTTACACCGGGGAGCTGTTTTTT
cdr3_aa: CASSAYTGELFF

v_call: TRBV29-1
j_call: TRBJ2-3
d_call: TRBD2
clone_size: .
cdr3_nt: TGCATGGCGGGAGCTGTAGATACGCAGTATTTT
cdr3_aa: CMAGAVDTQYF

v_call: TRBV6-1
j_call: TRBJ2-7
d_call: TRBD1
clone_size: .
cdr3_nt: TGTGCCAGCAGTGCCCCAGACAGGGGGATCTACGAGCAGTACTTC
cdr3_aa: CASSAPDRGIYEQYF

v_call: TRBV28
j_call: TRBJ1-2
d_call: TRBD1
clone_size: .
cdr3_nt: TGTGCCAGCAGTTCTAGGGACAGGGGATACTATGGCTACACCTTC
cdr3_aa: CASSSRDRGYYGYTF

v_call: TRBV5-1
j_call: TRBJ1-1
d_call: .
clone_size: .
cdr3_nt: TGCGCCAGCAGCTTGGATCGGGGGAACACTGAAGCTTTCTTT
cdr3_aa: CASSLDRGNTEAFF

v_call: TRBV5-1
j_call: TRBJ1-2
d_call: TRBD1
clone_size: .
cdr3_nt: TGCGCCAGCAGCCCCTTGTGGCAGGGGGTCCCCAGGGTCCATGGCTACACCTTC
cdr3_aa: CASSPLWQGVPRVHGYTF

v_call: TRBV11-2
j_call: TRBJ2-7
d_call: TRBD2
clone_size: .
cdr3_nt: TGTGCCAGCAGCTCCTCCGGGACTAGATCTTACGAGCAGTACTTC
cdr3_aa: CASSSSGTRSYEQYF

v_call: TRBV10-3
j_call: TRBJ2-5
d_call: .
clone_size: .
cdr3_nt: TGTGCCATCAGTGAAAAAGAGACCCAGTACTTC
cdr3_aa: CAISEKETQYF

v_call: TRBV7-2
j_call: TRBJ2-3
d_call: .
clone_size: .
cdr3_nt: TGTGCCAGCAGCTTAAGTAGAGGCACAGATACGCAGTATTTT
cdr3_aa: CASSLSRGTDTQYF